The 3 T cell receptor beta chains reported below all come from one sample, sequenced in a study of vaccination effects on CD4 cells after COVID-19. Antigens for these TCRs are unknown. Before any sequencing was done, the ViraFEST assay used viral peptide pools to expand antigen-specific CD4+ T cells. Following a roughly 10-day culture, CD4+ T cells were purified. Two doses of either BNT162b2 or mRNA-1273 were given to each participant. Generated by immunoSEQ multiplex PCR, the TCRdb table keeps only in-frame clones and is missing some. The table records around 25,000 clones, over 75% of them present only once. The input for sequencing was CD4+ T cells from PBMCs cultured with SARS-CoV-2 spike peptides, taken after COVID-19 vaccination. The receptors stem from a human donor who received a COVID-19 vaccine. Some clones in this sample may be carry-over from other donors' samples.

This chain connects TRBV7-2 to TRBJ1-1; a weak D match, TRBD1 (5 bases). Germline CDR1 is SGHTA and CDR2 is FQGNSA. CDR3 length: 16 amino acids. The V and J ends lost 1 base and 7 bases respectively, with 19 bases between them. CDR3 nucleotides: TGTGCCAGCAGCTTAGGAGGTCCGAGCAGGGTGTATGAAGCTTTCTTT. As protein: CASSLGGPSRVYEAFF.

The chain has TRBV27 and TRBJ2-3; the D gene is possibly TRBD1 (6 bases). Germline CDR1 reads MNHEY; CDR2 reads SMNVEV (reference sequence). CDR3 length: 15 residues. V lost 5 bases and J 1 base, leaving 13 bases between the germline ends. The CDR3 coding sequence is TGTGCCAGCAGTCCTTGGGGGCGGGGCACAGATACGCAGTATTTT. Translating it yields CASSPWGRGTDTQYF.

This clone came up a few times. CDR3 bases: TGTGCCAGCAGCCCATGGACAGACGAAGCTTTCTTT. It codes for CASSPWTDEAFF. The chain recombines TRBV9 with TRBJ1-1; possible D gene TRBD1, 6 bases. V shed 4 bases and J shed 8 bases, with 12 bases lying between them. The CDR3 is 12 amino acids. CDR1 is SGDLS, CDR2 YYNGEE, per germline.